This T cell receptor (beta chain) was obtained from a study of response to subunit inactivated influenza vaccine. General study points: Researchers suggested that each seasonal influenza vaccination recruits few new T cells.

Germline assignment: CDR1 MGHDK and CDR2 SYGVNS. This CDR3 has 15 amino acids. The V segment lost 2 bases and the J segment 7 bases; nucleotides outside the gene matches: 7. TCRdb re-called the RT-PCR reads with MiXCR, one entry per CDR3 protein. The sample holds under 950,000 distinct CDR3 sequences, 21% seen once. Comments on this clonotype: Antigen unknown.

The chain has TRBV25-1 and TRBJ2-3, with TRBD1 identical over 9 bases. The sequencing used PBMCs from blood, collected approximately 5 days after vaccination. The TCR comes from a man aged 50 to 60 who received an inactivated influenza vaccine. The CDR3 here is CASSEGNGTGNTQYF. The CDR3 DNA is TGTGCCAGCAGTGAAGGGAACGGGACAGGGAATACGCAGTATTTT.